This T cell receptor beta chain was retrieved from a study of T cells in Graves' hyperthyroidism and ophthalmopathy. The V and J ends lost 7 bases and 4 bases respectively, with 14 bases between them. The CDR3 runs 15 residues. A few counts support this clonotype. Its antigen is undetermined. Study findings and constraints: Also found in blood were most expanded thyroid clonotypes above 0.001.

A Clinical Activity Score of at least 3, a NOSPECS grade of at least 4 and a duration under 3 months were recorded in the ophthalmopathy patients. Those patients with uncontrolled infection, other autoimmune disease, pregnancy or lactation were excluded. On the basis of clinical symptoms, serum thyroxine and TRAb, thyroid ultrasound and orbital computed tomography, diagnoses were made. Researchers amplified the TCR beta CDR3 regions from RNA transcripts. With the HTBI primer set, the TCR CDR3 went through a first round of RT-PCR. TCRdb reprocessed the multiplex PCR reads with MiXCR, giving one entry per CDR3 protein. This sample has hundreds of thousands of distinct CDR3 sequences, with approximately 15% found just once.

V is TRBV12-3 or TRBV12-4 and J is TRBJ1-6; D is possibly TRBD1 (6 bases). This TCR came from a middle-aged woman with Graves' ophthalmopathy. The specimen was blood. CDR3: CASTFGQTYNSPLHF. In nucleotides, the CDR3 is TGTGCCAGCACCTTCGGACAGACATATAATTCACCCCTCCACTTT.